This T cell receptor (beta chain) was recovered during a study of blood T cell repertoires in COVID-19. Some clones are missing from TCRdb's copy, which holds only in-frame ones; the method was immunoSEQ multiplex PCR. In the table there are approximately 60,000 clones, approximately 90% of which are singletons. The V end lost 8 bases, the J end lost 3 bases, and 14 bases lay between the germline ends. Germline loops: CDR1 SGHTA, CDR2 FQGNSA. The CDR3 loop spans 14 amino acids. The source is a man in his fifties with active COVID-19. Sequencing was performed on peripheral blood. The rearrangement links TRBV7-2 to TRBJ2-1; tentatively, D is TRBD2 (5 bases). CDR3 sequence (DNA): TGTGCCAGCGTCATGACGGCGGGCTACAATGAGCAGTTCTTC. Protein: CASVMTAGYNEQFF.